This passage covers 11 T cell receptor beta chains from one sample sequenced in a study of T cell changes during pregnancy in multiple sclerosis. Measured with immunoSEQ multiplex PCR; TCRdb has only the in-frame clones, and not every one. The profile shows 57,000 or so clones, 91% of them singletons. This material consisted of peripheral blood, taken after pregnancy. The receptors were gathered from a female donor in good health, enrolled as a control in a pregnancy study.

The CDR3 region has the DNA TGTGCCAGTAGTATCCGTTCAGGGGGTAACTCCTACGAGCAGTACTTC. It yields the protein CASSIRSGGNSYEQYF. The J gene is TRBJ2-7, the V gene TRBV19; TRBD1 aligns across 7 bases. This CDR3 contains 16 residues. V shed 3 bases and J 0 bases; nucleotides not matched to a gene: 8. Per the germline V gene, CDR1 is LNHDA and CDR2 is SQIVND (reference sequence).

The chain carries TRBV27 and TRBJ2-5; possible D gene TRBD2, 5 bases. V lost 1 base and J 5 bases, leaving 14 bases between the germline ends. The CDR3 consists of 15 residues. CDR1 and CDR2 (germline): MNHEY, SMNVEV (reference sequence). Written as DNA, the CDR3 is TGTGCCAGCAGTTTATTCGCACTGTCGGGGGAGACCCAGTACTTC. It specifies CASSLFALSGETQYF.

J is TRBJ2-7 and V is TRBV5-6, with TRBD1 identical over 11 bases. This CDR3 is 16 amino acids long. V lost 1 base and J lost 2; bases outside the gene matches: 5. Germline V gene data show CDR1 as SGHDT and CDR2 as YYEEEE. CDR3 sequence reads: CASSLPGTGGPYEQYF. The CDR3 nucleotides are TGTGCCAGCAGCTTGCCCGGGACAGGGGGACCCTACGAGCAGTACTTC. The variable domain in full, completed from reference TRBV5-6 and TRBJ2-7, reads DAGVTQSPTHLIKTRGQQVTLRCSPKSGHDTVSWYQQALGQGPQFIFQYYEEEERQRGNFPDRFSGHQFPNYSSELNVNALLLGDSALYLCASSLPGTGGPYEQYFGPGTRLTVT.

The gene calls are TRBV2 and TRBJ1-1; 7 bases are a match to TRBD1. The CDR3 totals 13 residues. CDR1 and CDR2 from the germline V gene are SNHLY and FYNNEI. V lost 6 bases, J lost 4 bases, and 5 bases stayed unmatched. CDR3 in DNA: TGTGCCAGCAGGTGGACAGGATCCACTGAAGCTTTCTTT. Translation: CASRWTGSTEAFF.

The genes are TRBV5-1 and TRBJ2-7, with TRBD2 matching 11 bases. The germline CDR1 and CDR2 sequences are SGHRS and YFSETQ. This CDR3 contains 15 residues. J gave up 3 bases and V 3 bases, and 5 bases lay outside the gene matches. As DNA, the CDR3 is TGCGCCAGCAGCTCGCCGGGACTAGCGGTCTACGAGCAGTACTTC. Its translation: CASSSPGLAVYEQYF.

The CDR3 reads CASNIRTSAYNEQFF. DNA of the CDR3: TGTGCCAGCAACATCCGGACTAGCGCCTACAATGAGCAGTTCTTC. The V call is TRBV7-9, the J call TRBJ2-1; 9 bases are a match to TRBD2. CDR1 SEHNR and CDR2 FQNEAQ come from the germline V gene (reference sequence). V shed 7 bases and J 2 bases; nucleotides not matched to a gene: 6. This CDR3 is 15 amino acids long.

This clone appeared a few times. The chain links TRBV11-3 to TRBJ2-7, with 8 bases fitting TRBD1. Germline values: CDR1 SGHNT, CDR2 YENEEA. The CDR3 runs 15 residues. V lost 5 bases, J lost 2 bases, and 8 bases stayed unmatched. The DNA of the CDR3 is TGTGCCAGCAGCCCGGGACCGGGACAGGCCTACGAGCAGTACTTC. Translation gives CASSPGPGQAYEQYF.

CDR3 in amino acids: CASSRYPSATDTQYF. The CDR3 bases are TGTGCCAGCAGCCGGTACCCATCCGCCACAGATACGCAGTATTTT. This chain links TRBV9 with TRBJ2-3; D unresolved. From germline, CDR1 is SGDLS and CDR2 YYNGEE. The germline V and J ends were trimmed by 4 bases and 2 bases, with 14 bases remaining between them. The CDR3 runs 15 residues.

The V gene is TRBV7-2, the J gene TRBJ2-3; D is unresolved. With 2 bases removed from V and 0 bases from J, the gap between germline ends came to 3 bases. Per germline, CDR1 SGHTA and CDR2 FQGNSA. This CDR3 contains 13 residues. The DNA for the CDR3 is TGTGCCAGCAGCTTACCTAGCACAGATACGCAGTATTTT. Its translation: CASSLPSTDTQYF.

The V and J genes are TRBV28 and TRBJ2-5; D unresolved. Germline V CDR1 and CDR2: MDHEN, SYDVKM. V was shortened by 3 bases and J by 0 bases, with 11 bases between the two germline ends. The CDR3 sequence is 15 residues long. The CDR3 nucleotides read TGTGCCAGCAGTTTCGCTAACAGCTACCAAGAGACCCAGTACTTC. The encoded protein is CASSFANSYQETQYF.

The chain has TRBV5-1 and TRBJ2-5, with TRBD2 identical over 8 bases. The CDR3 loop spans 13 amino acids. Germline V gene lookup returns CDR1 SGHRS and CDR2 YFSETQ. V dropped 3 bases and J dropped 5; count of bases not matched to a gene: 3. For the CDR3, the DNA is TGCGCCAGCAGCTCCTCGGGGGGGGAGACCCAGTACTTC. Its protein is CASSSSGGETQYF.